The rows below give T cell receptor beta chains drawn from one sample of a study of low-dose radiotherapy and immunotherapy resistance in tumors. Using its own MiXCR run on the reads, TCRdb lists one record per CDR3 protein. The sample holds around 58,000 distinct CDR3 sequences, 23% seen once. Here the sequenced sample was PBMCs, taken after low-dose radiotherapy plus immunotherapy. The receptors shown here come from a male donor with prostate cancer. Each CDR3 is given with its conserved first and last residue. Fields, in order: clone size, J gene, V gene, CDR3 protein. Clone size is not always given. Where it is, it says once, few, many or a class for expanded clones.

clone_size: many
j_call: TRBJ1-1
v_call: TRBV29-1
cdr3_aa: CSVIPTVNTEAFF

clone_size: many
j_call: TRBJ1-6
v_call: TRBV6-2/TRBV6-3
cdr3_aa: CASSYRGQGVSSPLHF

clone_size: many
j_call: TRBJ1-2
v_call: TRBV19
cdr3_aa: CASSLQEGNYGYTF

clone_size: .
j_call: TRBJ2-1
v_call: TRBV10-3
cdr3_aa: CTIRGVDEQFF

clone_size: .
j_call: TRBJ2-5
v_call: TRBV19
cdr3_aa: CASGDRGYRETQYF

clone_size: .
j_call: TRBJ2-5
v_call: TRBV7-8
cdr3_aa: CASGTTGGLVTQETQYF

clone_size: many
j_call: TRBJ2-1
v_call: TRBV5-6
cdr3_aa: CASSFAVNEQFF

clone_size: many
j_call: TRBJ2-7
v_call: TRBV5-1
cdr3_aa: CASSPASPTYEQYF

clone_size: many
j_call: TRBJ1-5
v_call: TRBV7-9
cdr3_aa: CASSAGTENQPQHF

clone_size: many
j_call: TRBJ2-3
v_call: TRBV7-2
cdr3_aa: CASRAPGLAVDTQYF

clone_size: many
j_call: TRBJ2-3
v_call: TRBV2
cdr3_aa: CASSELGRRTDTQYF

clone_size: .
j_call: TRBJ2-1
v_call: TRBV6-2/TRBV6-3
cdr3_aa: CASSYIGTGDEQFF

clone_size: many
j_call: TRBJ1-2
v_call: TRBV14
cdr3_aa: CASRPQGSGGGGYTF

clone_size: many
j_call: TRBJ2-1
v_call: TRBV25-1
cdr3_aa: CASSVSGGRVGADEQFF

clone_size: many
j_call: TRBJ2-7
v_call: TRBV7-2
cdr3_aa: CASSPDRRINEQYF

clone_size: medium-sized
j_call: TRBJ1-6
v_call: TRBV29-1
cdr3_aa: CSVTMGDSYNSPLHF

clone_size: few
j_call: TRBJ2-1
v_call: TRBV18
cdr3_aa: CASSPLTSSDEQFF

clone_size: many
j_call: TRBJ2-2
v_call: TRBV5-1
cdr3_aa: CASSMGQPNTGELFF

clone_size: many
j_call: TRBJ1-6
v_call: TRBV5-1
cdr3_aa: CASSLDVKNNSPLHF

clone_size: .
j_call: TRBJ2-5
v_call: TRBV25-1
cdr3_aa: CASSERVRGGETQYF

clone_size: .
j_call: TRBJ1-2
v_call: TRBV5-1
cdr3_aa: CASSLGGDYGYTF

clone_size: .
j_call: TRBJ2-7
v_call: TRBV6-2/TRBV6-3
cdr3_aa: CASSPRDKNSYEQYF

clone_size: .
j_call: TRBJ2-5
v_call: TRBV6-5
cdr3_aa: CASRLAGGRGETQYF

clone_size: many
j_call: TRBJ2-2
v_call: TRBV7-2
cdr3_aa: CASSLENTGELFF

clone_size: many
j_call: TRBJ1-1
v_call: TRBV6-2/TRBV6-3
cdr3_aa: CASTQGQGPGEAFF

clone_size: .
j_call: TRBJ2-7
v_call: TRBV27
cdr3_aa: CASRNVDGNSYEQYF

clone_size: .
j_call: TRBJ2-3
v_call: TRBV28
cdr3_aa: CASSFDSGSTDTQYF

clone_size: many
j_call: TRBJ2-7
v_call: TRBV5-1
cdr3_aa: CASSPDRVYEQYF

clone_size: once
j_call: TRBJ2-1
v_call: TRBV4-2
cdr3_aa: CASSQETSGGARNEQFF

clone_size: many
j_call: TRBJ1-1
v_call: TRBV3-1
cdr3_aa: CASSQRRGRAFF

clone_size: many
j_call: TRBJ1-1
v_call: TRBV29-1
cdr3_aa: CSVEVPVTGVRTEAFF

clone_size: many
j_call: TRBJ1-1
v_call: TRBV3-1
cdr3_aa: CASSQERGRGFF

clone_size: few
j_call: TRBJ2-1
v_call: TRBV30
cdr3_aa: CAWSAGQYYNEQFF

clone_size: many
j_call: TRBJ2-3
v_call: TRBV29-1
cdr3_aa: CSVTGYADTQYF

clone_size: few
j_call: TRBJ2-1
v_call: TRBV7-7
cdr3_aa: CASSPSRGNEQFF

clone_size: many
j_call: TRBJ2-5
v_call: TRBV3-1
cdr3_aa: CASSMDWARQETQYF

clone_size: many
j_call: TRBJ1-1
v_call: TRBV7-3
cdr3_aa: CASSPQITGGSEAFF

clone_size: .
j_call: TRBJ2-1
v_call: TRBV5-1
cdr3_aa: CASTQQGRGNEQFF

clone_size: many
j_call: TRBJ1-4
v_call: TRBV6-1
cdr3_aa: CASSAQAGKEKLFF

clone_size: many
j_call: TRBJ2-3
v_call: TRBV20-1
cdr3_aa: CSAKYTTGGTTDTQYF

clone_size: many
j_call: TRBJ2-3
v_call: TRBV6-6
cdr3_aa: CASSYSRTEDTQYF

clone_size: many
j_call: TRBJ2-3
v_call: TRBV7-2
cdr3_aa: CASSVVTGEVTQYF

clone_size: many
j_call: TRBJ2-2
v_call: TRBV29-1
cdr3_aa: CSVVNQRNTGELFF

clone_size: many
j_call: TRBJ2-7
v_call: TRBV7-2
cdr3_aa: CASSLFRAGMGHYEQYF

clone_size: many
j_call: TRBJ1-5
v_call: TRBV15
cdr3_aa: CATSRDRIQYSNQPQHF

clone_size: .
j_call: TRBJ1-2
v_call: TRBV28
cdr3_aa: CASQGGGPPLYGYTF